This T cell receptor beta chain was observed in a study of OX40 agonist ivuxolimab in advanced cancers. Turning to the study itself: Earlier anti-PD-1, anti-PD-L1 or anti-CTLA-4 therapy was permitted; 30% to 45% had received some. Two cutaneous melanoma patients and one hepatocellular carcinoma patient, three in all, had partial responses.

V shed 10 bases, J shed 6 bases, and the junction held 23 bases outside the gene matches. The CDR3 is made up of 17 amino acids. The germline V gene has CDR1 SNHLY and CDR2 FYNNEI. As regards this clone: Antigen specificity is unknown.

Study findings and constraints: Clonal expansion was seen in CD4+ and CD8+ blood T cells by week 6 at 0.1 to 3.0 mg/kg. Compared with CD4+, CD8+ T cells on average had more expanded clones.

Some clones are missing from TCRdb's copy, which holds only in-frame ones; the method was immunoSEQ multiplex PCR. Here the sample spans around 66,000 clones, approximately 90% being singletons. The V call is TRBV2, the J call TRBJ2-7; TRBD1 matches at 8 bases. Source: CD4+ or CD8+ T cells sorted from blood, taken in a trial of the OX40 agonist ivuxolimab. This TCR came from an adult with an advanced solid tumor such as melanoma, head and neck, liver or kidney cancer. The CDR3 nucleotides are TGTGCCACCTCGGAAGGGACAGGATATTCTTCAAACGCCGAGCAGTACTTC. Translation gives CATSEGTGYSSNAEQYF.